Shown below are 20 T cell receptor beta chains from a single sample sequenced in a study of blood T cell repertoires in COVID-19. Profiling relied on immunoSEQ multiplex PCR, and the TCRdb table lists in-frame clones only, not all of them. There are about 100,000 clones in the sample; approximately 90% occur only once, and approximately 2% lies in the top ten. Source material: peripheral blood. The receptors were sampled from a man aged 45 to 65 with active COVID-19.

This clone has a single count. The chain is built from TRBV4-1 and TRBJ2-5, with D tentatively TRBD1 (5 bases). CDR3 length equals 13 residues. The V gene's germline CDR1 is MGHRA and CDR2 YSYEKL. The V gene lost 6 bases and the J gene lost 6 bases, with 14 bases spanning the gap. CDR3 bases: TGCGCCAGCAGTCCAGGGATTCTGCAGACCCAGTACTTC. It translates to CASSPGILQTQYF.

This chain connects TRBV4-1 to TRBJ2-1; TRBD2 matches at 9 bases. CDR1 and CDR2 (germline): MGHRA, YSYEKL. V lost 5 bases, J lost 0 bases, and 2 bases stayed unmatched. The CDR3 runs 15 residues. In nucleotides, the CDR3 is TGCGCCAGCAGCAGCGGGGGGAGCTCCTACAATGAGCAGTTCTTC. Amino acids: CASSSGGSSYNEQFF.

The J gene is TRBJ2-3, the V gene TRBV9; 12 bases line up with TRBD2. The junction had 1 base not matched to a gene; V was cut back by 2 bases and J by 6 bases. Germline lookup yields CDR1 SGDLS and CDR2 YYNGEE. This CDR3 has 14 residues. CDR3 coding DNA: TGTGCCAGCAGCGTGACTAGCGGGGGTGATACGCAGTATTTT. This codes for CASSVTSGGDTQYF.

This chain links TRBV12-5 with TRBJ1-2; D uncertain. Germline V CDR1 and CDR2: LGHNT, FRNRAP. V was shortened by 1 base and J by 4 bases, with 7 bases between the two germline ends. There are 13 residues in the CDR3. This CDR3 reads CASGLASIYGYTF. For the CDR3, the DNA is TGTGCTAGTGGTTTGGCGAGTATCTATGGCTACACCTTC. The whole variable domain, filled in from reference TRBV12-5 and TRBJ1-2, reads DARVTQTPRHKVTEMGQEVTMRCQPILGHNTVFWYRQTMMQGLELLAYFRNRAPLDDSGMPKDRFSAEMPDATLATLKIQPSEPRDSAVYFCASGLASIYGYTFGSGTRLTVV.

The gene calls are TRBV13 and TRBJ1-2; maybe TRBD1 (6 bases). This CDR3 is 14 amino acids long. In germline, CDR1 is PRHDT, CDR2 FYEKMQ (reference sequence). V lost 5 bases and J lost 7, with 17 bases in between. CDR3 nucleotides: TGTGCCAGCAGCCTAATATCAGGGGCTCGTGGCTACACCTTC. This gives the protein CASSLISGARGYTF.

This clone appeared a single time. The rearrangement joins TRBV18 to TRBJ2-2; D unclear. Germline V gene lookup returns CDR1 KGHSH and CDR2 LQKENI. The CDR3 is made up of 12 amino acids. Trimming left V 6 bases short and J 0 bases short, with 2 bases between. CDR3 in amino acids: CASSANTGELFF. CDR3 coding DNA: TGTGCCAGCTCCGCGAACACCGGGGAGCTGTTTTTT.

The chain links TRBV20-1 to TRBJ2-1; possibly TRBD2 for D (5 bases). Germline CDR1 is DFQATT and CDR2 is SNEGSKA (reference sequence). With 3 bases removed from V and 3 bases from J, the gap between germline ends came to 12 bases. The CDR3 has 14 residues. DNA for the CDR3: TGCAGTGCTAGTTCCGGGGTAGGCTACAATGAGCAGTTCTTC. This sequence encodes CSASSGVGYNEQFF.

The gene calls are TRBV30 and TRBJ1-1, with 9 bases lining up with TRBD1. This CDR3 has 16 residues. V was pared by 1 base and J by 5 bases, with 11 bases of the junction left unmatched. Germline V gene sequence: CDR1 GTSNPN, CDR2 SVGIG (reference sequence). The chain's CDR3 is CAWSATRDREKTEAFF. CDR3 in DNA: TGTGCCTGGAGTGCCACCCGGGACAGGGAAAAGACTGAAGCTTTCTTT.

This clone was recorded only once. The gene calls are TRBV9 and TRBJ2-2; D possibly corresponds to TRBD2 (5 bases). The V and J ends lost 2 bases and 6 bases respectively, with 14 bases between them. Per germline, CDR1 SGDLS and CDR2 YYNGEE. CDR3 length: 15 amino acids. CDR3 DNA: TGTGCCAGCAGCGTGGGTCCTAGCTCTTCCGGGGAGCTGTTTTTT. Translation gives CASSVGPSSSGELFF. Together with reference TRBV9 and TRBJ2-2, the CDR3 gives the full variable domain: DSGVTQTPKHLITATGQRVTLRCSPRSGDLSVYWYQQSLDQGLQFLIQYYNGEERAKGNILERFSAQQFPDLHSELNLSSLELGDSALYFCASSVGPSSSGELFFGEGSRLTVL.

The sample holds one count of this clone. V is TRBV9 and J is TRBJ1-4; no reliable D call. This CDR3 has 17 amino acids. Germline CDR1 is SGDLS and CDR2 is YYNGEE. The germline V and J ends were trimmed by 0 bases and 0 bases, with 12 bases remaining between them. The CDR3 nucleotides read TGTGCCAGCAGCGTAGTTGTATTGCGGACAACTAATGAAAAACTGTTTTTT. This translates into CASSVVVLRTTNEKLFF.

The CDR3 region has the DNA TGCGCCAGCAGCCCCCAGATCGGCGGCAACAATGAGCAGTTCTTC. Translating gives CASSPQIGGNNEQFF. The chain uses TRBV4-1 and TRBJ2-1; D unclear. The CDR3 is made up of 15 amino acids. Trimming shortened V by 4 bases and J by 5 bases, and 15 bases separated the two germline ends. The germline gives CDR1 MGHRA, CDR2 YSYEKL.

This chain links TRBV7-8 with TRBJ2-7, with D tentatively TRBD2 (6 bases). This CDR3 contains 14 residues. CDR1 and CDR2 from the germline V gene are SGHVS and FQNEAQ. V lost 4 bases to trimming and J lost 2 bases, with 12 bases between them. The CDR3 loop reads CASSSSDQPYEQYV. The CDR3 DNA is TGTGCCAGCAGCTCTAGCGACCAACCCTACGAGCAGTACGTC.

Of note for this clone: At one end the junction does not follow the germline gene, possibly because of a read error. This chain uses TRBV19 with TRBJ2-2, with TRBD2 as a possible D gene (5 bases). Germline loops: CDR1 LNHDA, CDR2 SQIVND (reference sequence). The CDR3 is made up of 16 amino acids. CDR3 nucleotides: TGTGCCAGTAGTCGAGGAGGCCGGAGGAACCCCGGGGAGCTGTTTTTT. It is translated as CASSRGGRRNPGELFF.

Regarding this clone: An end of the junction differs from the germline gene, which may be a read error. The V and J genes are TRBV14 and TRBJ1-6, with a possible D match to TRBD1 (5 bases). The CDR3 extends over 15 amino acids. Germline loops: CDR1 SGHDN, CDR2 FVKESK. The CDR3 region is CASSQGARVREPLHF. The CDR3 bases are TGTGCCAGCAGTCAAGGGGCTCGGGTGAGGGAACCCCTCCACTTT.

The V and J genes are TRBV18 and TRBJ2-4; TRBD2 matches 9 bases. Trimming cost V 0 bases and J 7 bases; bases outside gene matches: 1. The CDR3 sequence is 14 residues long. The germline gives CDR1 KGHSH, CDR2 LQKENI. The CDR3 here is CASSPPSGSNIQYF. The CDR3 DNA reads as TGTGCCAGCTCACCACCTAGCGGGAGTAACATTCAGTACTTC.

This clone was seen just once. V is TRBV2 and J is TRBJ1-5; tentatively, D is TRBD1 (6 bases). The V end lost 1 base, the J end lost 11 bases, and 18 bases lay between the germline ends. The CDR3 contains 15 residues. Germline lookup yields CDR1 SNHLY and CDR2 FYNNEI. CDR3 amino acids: CASSEVEQGLRSQHF. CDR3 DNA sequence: TGTGCCAGCAGTGAAGTAGAACAGGGTTTAAGGTCCCAGCATTTT.

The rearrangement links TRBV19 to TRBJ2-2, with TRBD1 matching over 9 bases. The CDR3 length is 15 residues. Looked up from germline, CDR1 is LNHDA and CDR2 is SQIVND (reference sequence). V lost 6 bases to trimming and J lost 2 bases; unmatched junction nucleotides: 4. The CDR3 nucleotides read TGTGCCAGTAGACGGGACAGGGTCAACACCGGGGAGCTGTTTTTT. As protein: CASRRDRVNTGELFF.

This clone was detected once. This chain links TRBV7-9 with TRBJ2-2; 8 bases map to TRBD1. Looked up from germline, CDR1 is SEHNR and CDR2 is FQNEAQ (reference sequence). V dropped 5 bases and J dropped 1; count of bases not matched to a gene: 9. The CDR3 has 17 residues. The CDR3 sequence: CASSQILGQGNTGELFF. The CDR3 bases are TGTGCCAGCAGCCAAATACTAGGACAGGGGAACACCGGGGAGCTGTTTTTT.

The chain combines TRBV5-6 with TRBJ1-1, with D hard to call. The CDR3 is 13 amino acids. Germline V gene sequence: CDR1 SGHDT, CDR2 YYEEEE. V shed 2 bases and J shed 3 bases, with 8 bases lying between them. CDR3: CASSLQTHTEAFF. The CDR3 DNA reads TGTGCCAGCAGCTTACAGACCCACACTGAAGCTTTCTTT.

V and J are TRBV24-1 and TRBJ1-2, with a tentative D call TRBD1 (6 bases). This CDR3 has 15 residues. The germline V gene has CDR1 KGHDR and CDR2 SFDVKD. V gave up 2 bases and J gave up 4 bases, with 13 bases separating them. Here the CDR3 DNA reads TGTGCCACCAGTGATTGGCAACAGGGTCCCTATGGCTACACCTTC. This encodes CATSDWQQGPYGYTF.